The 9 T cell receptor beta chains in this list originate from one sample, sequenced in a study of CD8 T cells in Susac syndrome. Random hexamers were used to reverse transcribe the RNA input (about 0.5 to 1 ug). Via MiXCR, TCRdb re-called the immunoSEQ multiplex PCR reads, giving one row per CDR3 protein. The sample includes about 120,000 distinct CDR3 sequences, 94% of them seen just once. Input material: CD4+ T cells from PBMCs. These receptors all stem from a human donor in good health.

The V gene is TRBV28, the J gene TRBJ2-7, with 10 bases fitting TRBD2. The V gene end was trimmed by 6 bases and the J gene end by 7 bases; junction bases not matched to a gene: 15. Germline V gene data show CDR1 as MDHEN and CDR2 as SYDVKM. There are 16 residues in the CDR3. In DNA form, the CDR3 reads TGTGCCAGCAGACCCTTGGGGCTAGCGGGAGAGGGTGAGCAGTACTTC. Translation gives CASRPLGLAGEGEQYF.

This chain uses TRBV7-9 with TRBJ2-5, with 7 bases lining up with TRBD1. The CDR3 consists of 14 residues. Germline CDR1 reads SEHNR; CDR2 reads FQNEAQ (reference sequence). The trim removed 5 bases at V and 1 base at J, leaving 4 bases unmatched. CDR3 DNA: TGTGCCAGCAGCCCGGGACAGCCCCAAGAGACCCAGTACTTC. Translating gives CASSPGQPQETQYF.

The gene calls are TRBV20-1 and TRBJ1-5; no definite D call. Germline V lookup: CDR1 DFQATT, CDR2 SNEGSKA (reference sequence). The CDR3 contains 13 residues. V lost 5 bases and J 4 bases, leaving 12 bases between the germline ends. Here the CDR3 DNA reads TGCAGTGCTCCTCGGGCGGTAAATCAGCCCCAGCATTTT. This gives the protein CSAPRAVNQPQHF.

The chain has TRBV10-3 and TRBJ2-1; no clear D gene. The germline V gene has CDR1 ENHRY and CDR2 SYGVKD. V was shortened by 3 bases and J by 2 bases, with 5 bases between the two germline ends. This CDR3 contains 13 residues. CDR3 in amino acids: CAISDGPYNEQFF. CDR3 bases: TGTGCCATCAGTGACGGACCCTACAATGAGCAGTTCTTC.

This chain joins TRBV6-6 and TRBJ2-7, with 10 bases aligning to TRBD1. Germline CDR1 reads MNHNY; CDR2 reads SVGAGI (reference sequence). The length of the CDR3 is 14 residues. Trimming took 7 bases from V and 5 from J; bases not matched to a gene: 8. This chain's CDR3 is CASTRQGALDEQYF. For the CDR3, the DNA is TGTGCCAGCACTCGACAGGGGGCGCTGGACGAGCAGTACTTC.

The CDR3 loop reads CASSLDGGAYGYTF. The CDR3 bases are TGCGCCAGCAGCTTGGACGGGGGGGCCTATGGCTACACCTTC. The rearrangement joins TRBV5-1 to TRBJ1-2, with D possibly matching TRBD1 (6 bases). Trimming removed 0 bases from V and 4 bases from J, with 10 bases in between. The V gene's germline CDR1 is SGHRS and CDR2 YFSETQ. The CDR3 spans 14 residues. Full variable domain (missing parts from reference TRBV5-1 and TRBJ1-2): KAGVTQTPRYLIKTRGQQVTLSCSPISGHRSVSWYQQTPGQGLQFLFEYFSETQRNKGNFPGRFSGRQFSNSRSEMNVSTLELGDSALYLCASSLDGGAYGYTFGSGTRLTVV.

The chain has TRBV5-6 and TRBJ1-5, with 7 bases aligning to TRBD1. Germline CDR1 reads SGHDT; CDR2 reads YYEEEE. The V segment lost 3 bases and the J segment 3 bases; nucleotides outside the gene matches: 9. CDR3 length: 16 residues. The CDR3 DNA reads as TGTGCCAGCAGCTCCTGGGGACAGCTATTCAATCAGCCCCAGCATTTT. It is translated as CASSSWGQLFNQPQHF.

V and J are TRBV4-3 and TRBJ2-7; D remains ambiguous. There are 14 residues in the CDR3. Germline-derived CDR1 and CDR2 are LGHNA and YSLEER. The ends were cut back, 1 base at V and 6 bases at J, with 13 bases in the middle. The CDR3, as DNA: TGCGCCAGCAGCCAAGGAAGGTCCTCTTTCGAGCAGTACTTC. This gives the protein CASSQGRSSFEQYF.

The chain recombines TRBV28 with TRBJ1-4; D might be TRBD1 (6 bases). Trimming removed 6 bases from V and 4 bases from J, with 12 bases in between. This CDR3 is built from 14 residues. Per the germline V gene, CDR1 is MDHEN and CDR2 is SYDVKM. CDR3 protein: CASRSGHINEKLFF. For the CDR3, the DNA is TGTGCCAGCAGGTCGGGACACATTAATGAAAAACTGTTTTTT. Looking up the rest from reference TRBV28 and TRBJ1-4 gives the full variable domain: DVKVTQSSRYLVKRTGEKVFLECVQDMDHENMFWYRQDPGLGLRLIYFSYDVKMKEKGDIPEGYSVSREKKERFSLILESASTNQTSMYLCASRSGHINEKLFFGSGTQLSVL.